This section outlines one TCR beta chain sequence together with its context. Antigen unknown. The data derive from a study of blood T cells in healthy people across ages. This CDR3 spans 13 amino acids. Germline trimming cut 5 bases from V and 12 bases from J; bases unmatched to any gene: 7. Germline V gene lookup returns CDR1 DFQATT and CDR2 SNEGSKA (reference sequence). A second 7 to 11 cycle PCR used barcoded and J-beta primers. There were at least 3 million CDR3-containing paired-end reads obtained from each sample. TCRdb redid the calling of the 5' RACE reads with MiXCR, one entry per CDR3 protein. The sample has over 600,000 distinct CDR3 sequences; roughly 43% are singletons. Study-wide findings and caveats: Diversity of TCR beta correlated strongly with naive T cell percentage.

Healthy Caucasian individuals from Russia aged about 6 to 90 served as donors. The source of this sequence is a man aged 80 or over in good health. The chain couples TRBV20-1 to TRBJ2-1; the match to TRBD2 covers 13 bases. The sequenced sample was blood. CDR3 in DNA: TGCAGTGCTGCCCCCGGACTAGCGGGAGCGCAGTTCTTC. Its translation is CSAAPGLAGAQFF.